The 21 T cell receptor beta chains presented below share a single source sample, sequenced in a study of T cell changes during pregnancy in multiple sclerosis. Sequencing used immunoSEQ multiplex PCR; TCRdb keeps in-frame clones, though not all of them. The data hold 47,000 or so clones, with nearly 90% observed a single time. The sequenced sample was peripheral blood, obtained after pregnancy. The receptors shown here come from a female donor in good health, enrolled as a control in a pregnancy study.

The chain has TRBV9 and TRBJ1-2, with 11 bases that match TRBD1. CDR3 size: 16 residues. Germline V gives CDR1 SGDLS, CDR2 YYNGEE. V shed 3 bases and J 4 bases; nucleotides not matched to a gene: 8. The CDR3 DNA follows: TGTGCCAGCAGCGCCGCCTGGGACAGGGGGACCTATGGCTACACCTTC. Amino acid sequence: CASSAAWDRGTYGYTF.

The rearrangement joins TRBV7-9 to TRBJ2-1, with TRBD2 matching 8 bases. The junction had 7 bases not matched to a gene; V was cut back by 5 bases and J by 10 bases. The CDR3 extends over 13 amino acids. Germline V gene sequence: CDR1 SEHNR, CDR2 FQNEAQ (reference sequence). CDR3 nucleotide sequence: TGTGCCAGCAGCGTTGCGGGGGGCTCGGAGCAGTTCTTC. Translation gives CASSVAGGSEQFF. Supplemented by reference TRBV7-9 and TRBJ2-1, the full variable domain reads DTGVSQNPRHKITKRGQNVTFRCDPISEHNRLYWYRQTLGQGPEFLTYFQNEAQLEKSRLLSDRFSAERPKGSFSTLEIQRTEQGDSAMYLCASSVAGGSEQFFGPGTRLTVL.

This chain links TRBV6-5 with TRBJ2-7; TRBD2 agrees at 11 bases. Germline CDR1 is MNHEY and CDR2 is SVGAGI. V was pared by 9 bases and J by 2 bases, with 6 bases of the junction left unmatched. The CDR3 loop spans 14 amino acids. The CDR3 region has the DNA TGTGCCAGTACCACTAGCGGGGGACCCTACGAGCAGTACTTC. It specifies CASTTSGGPYEQYF.

This chain connects TRBV29-1 to TRBJ1-2; 7 bases fit TRBD1. Germline V CDR1 and CDR2: SQVTM, ANQGSEA. The CDR3 covers 16 residues. The ends lost 7 bases at V and 2 bases at J; junction bases unmatched: 16. The CDR3 nucleotides are TGCAGCGCTAACCTAGTGGGGACAGCACTAAACTATGGCTACACCTTC. Its protein product is CSANLVGTALNYGYTF.

The chain has TRBV13 and TRBJ2-1, with D perhaps matching TRBD1 (5 bases). The CDR3 sequence is 16 residues long. Trimming pared 5 bases from V and 0 bases from J, leaving 14 bases between. The germline gives CDR1 PRHDT, CDR2 FYEKMQ (reference sequence). The CDR3 nucleotides read TGTGCCAGCAGCCTATCAGGGTCCAGCTCCTACAATGAGCAGTTCTTC. Translating it yields CASSLSGSSSYNEQFF.

Only one count was recorded for this clone. J is TRBJ1-1 and V is TRBV5-1, with 7 bases identical to TRBD1. The germline V gene encodes CDR1 SGHRS and CDR2 YFSETQ. The CDR3 sequence is 15 residues long. The junction had 12 bases not matched to a gene; V was cut back by 4 bases and J by 6 bases. In DNA form, the CDR3 reads TGCGCCAGCAGCGTAGGGGGCGGGCAGGGGGCTGAAGCTTTCTTT. Residues: CASSVGGGQGAEAFF.

The chain links TRBV7-2 to TRBJ2-1; D perhaps matches TRBD2 (6 bases). This CDR3 is 15 amino acids long. Per germline, CDR1 SGHTA and CDR2 FQGNSA. The V end was cut by 5 bases, the J end by 3 bases, with 14 bases between. The CDR3 coding sequence is TGTGCCAGCAGCCGTTGGAGGGAGAACTACAATGAGCAGTTCTTC. Its translation: CASSRWRENYNEQFF. Full variable domain (missing parts from reference TRBV7-2 and TRBJ2-1): GAGVSQSPSNKVTEKGKDVELRCDPISGHTALYWYRQSLGQGLEFLIYFQGNSAPDKSGLPSDRFSAERTGGSVSTLTIQRTQQEDSAVYLCASSRWRENYNEQFFGPGTRLTVL.

This clone was observed a single time. This chain uses TRBV28 with TRBJ2-6, with 11 bases aligning to TRBD1. Germline CDR1 and CDR2: MDHEN and SYDVKM. The CDR3 contains 18 residues. V lost 3 bases, J lost 4 bases, and 8 bases stayed unmatched. The CDR3 loop is CASSFWTGGSAGANVLTF. The CDR3 DNA reads TGTGCCAGCAGTTTTTGGACAGGGGGCAGTGCGGGGGCCAACGTCCTGACTTTC.

The V gene is TRBV25-1, the J gene TRBJ2-3; 12 nucleotides match TRBD2. This CDR3 contains 15 residues. CDR1 is MGHDK, CDR2 SYGVNS, per germline. V shed 5 bases and J 4 bases; nucleotides not matched to a gene: 4. CDR3 bases: TGTGCCAGCAGTCTAGCGGGGGGGCCAGCAGATACGCAGTATTTT. Protein: CASSLAGGPADTQYF.

The chain recombines TRBV18 with TRBJ2-3; weak D call: TRBD2 (7 bases). The CDR3 is 15 residues long. Germline V CDR1 and CDR2: KGHSH, LQKENI. V gave up 3 bases and J gave up 2 bases, with 12 bases separating them. The CDR3 nucleotides are TGTGCCAGCTCACCGTGGGAGGGGGTCACAGATACGCAGTATTTT. Amino acids: CASSPWEGVTDTQYF.

This clone was picked up a small number of times. The chain links TRBV15 to TRBJ2-5; TRBD2 might be the D (7 bases). V dropped 6 bases and J dropped 0 bases, with 14 bases sitting between them. This CDR3 is 15 amino acids long. Germline loops: CDR1 LNHNV, CDR2 YYDKDF (reference sequence). The CDR3 DNA reads as TGTGCCACCAGTATGAGCGGGACAAACCAAGAGACCCAGTACTTC. It codes for CATSMSGTNQETQYF.

This clone was counted once. The chain carries TRBV5-1 and TRBJ2-7, with 8 positions matching TRBD2. This CDR3 spans 16 amino acids. Looked up from germline, CDR1 is SGHRS and CDR2 is YFSETQ. The ends lost 4 bases at V and 3 bases at J; junction bases unmatched: 12. The CDR3 sequence is CASSLSQGTSFYEQYF. In DNA, the CDR3 is TGCGCCAGCAGCCTCTCCCAGGGGACTAGTTTCTACGAGCAGTACTTC.

The gene calls are TRBV18 and TRBJ1-1, with 7 nucleotides matching TRBD1. This CDR3 is 14 amino acids long. J was trimmed by 0 bases and V by 4 bases; bases with no gene match: 2. In germline, CDR1 is KGHSH, CDR2 LQKENI. The CDR3 loop is CASSHGTVNTEAFF. The CDR3 region has the DNA TGTGCCAGCTCACACGGGACAGTGAACACTGAAGCTTTCTTT.

This chain joins TRBV28 and TRBJ1-5; 8 nucleotides align to TRBD1. V gave up 1 base and J gave up 2 bases; unmatched junction bases: 1. Per the germline V gene, CDR1 is MDHEN and CDR2 is SYDVKM. The CDR3 spans 15 residues. The CDR3 nucleotides are TGTGCCAGCAGTTTATTGGGACAGGGCAATCAGCCCCAGCATTTT. Its translation: CASSLLGQGNQPQHF.

The rearrangement joins TRBV5-1 to TRBJ1-3; no clear D. The germline gives CDR1 SGHRS, CDR2 YFSETQ. The CDR3 length is 14 residues. V was cut by 0 bases and J by 0 bases, with 4 bases left in between. CDR3 nucleotide sequence: TGCGCCAGCAGCTTGGACACCTCTGGAAACACCATATATTTT. Its translation is CASSLDTSGNTIYF.

This clone was seen a single time. The chain employs TRBV5-6 and TRBJ2-2, with D possibly TRBD1 on 5 matching bases. The CDR3 spans 15 residues. Trimming shortened V by 0 bases and J by 3 bases, and 9 bases separated the two germline ends. CDR1 and CDR2 (germline): SGHDT, YYEEEE. The CDR3 DNA reads as TGTGCCAGCAGCTTGGGGCAGGGCTACACCGGGGAGCTGTTTTTT. Its protein is CASSLGQGYTGELFF.

The chain links TRBV5-1 to TRBJ2-3; 10 bases are shared with TRBD1. Germline CDR1 SGHRS, CDR2 YFSETQ. This CDR3 is 15 amino acids long. Unmatched junction bases numbered 1, after V lost 0 bases and J lost 3 bases. This CDR3 reads CASSLGTGGTDTQYF. CDR3 coding DNA: TGCGCCAGCAGCTTGGGGACAGGGGGGACAGATACGCAGTATTTT.

The chain has TRBV5-5 and TRBJ1-2; TRBD1 matches at 9 bases. Germline V CDR1 and CDR2: SGHKS, YYEKEE (reference sequence). CDR3 length equals 19 residues. With 0 bases clipped from V and 6 bases from J, the junction kept 18 bases outside the gene matches. CDR3 sequence: CASSLGLSGLGTGTNGYTF. The CDR3 bases are TGTGCCAGCAGCTTGGGGTTATCCGGGTTGGGGACAGGGACCAATGGCTACACCTTC.

V usage is TRBV5-1 and J usage is TRBJ2-3, with 9 bases lining up with TRBD2. Trimming removed 0 bases from V and 4 bases from J; junction bases left unmatched: 9. Germline values: CDR1 SGHRS, CDR2 YFSETQ. This CDR3 is 17 amino acids long. The CDR3, as DNA: TGCGCCAGCAGCTTGGGACGAGGTAGCGGGGGTCCAGATACGCAGTATTTT. Translating it yields CASSLGRGSGGPDTQYF.

CDR3: CASSLYNPHGVSYNEQFF. For the CDR3, the DNA is TGTGCCAGCAGTTTATATAACCCCCACGGGGTCTCCTACAATGAGCAGTTCTTC. This chain links TRBV28 with TRBJ2-1; a possible D gene is TRBD2 (5 bases). Germline V gives CDR1 MDHEN, CDR2 SYDVKM. The V end lost 1 base, the J end lost 0 bases, and 16 bases lay between the germline ends. This CDR3 region has 18 residues. Variable domain in full (rest from reference TRBV28 and TRBJ2-1): DVKVTQSSRYLVKRTGEKVFLECVQDMDHENMFWYRQDPGLGLRLIYFSYDVKMKEKGDIPEGYSVSREKKERFSLILESASTNQTSMYLCASSLYNPHGVSYNEQFFGPGTRLTVL.

V and J are TRBV11-2 and TRBJ2-7; TRBD1 agrees at 9 bases. Losses at the gene ends were 3 bases for V and 5 bases for J; bases not matched to a gene: 8. Per the germline V gene, CDR1 is SGHAT and CDR2 is FQNNGV. This CDR3 has 15 amino acids. The CDR3 nucleotides read TGTGCCAGCAGCTTTCAGGGACAGGGATCTCACGAGCAGTACTTC. This translates into CASSFQGQGSHEQYF.